Listed below are T cell receptor beta chains from one sample, sequenced in a study of regulatory T cells in long-lasting Graves disease. TCRdb re-called the multiplex PCR reads through MiXCR, storing one row per CDR3 protein. The sample has some 200,000 distinct CDR3 sequences; around a fifth are singletons. The same data also went into a second study, on T cells in Graves' hyperthyroidism and ophthalmopathy.

The sample in question was peripheral blood mononuclear cells (PBMCs), obtained at new diagnosis, from a patient treated with antithyroid drugs. These receptors were obtained from a woman aged 30 to 39 with Graves disease. Both conserved end residues are part of each CDR3.

J gene | V gene | CDR3 protein
TRBJ1-1 | TRBV28 | CASSLRGRRNTEAFF
TRBJ2-5 | TRBV19 | CASSTSGSFQETQYF
TRBJ1-5 | TRBV4-2 | CASSQPGQGGNQPQHF
TRBJ1-6 | TRBV28 | CASIRGSSYNSPLHF
TRBJ2-5 | TRBV27 | CASSLWGLAGGSGETQYF
TRBJ1-1 | TRBV2 | CASSEYMNAEAFF
TRBJ2-5 | TRBV5-6 | CASSPPRMGAGETQYF
TRBJ1-4 | TRBV18 | CASSPITDSQEKLFF
TRBJ2-4 | TRBV11-2 | CASTTGTKNIQYF
TRBJ1-1 | TRBV20-1 | CSAERQGTNTEAFF
TRBJ2-1 | TRBV19 | CASSLGTSGTPTNYNEQFF
TRBJ2-1 | TRBV2 | CASREGDEQFF
TRBJ1-1 | TRBV28 | CASSSGQARNTEAFF
TRBJ2-3 | TRBV5-4 | CASSSPGLAGTDTQYF
TRBJ1-6 | TRBV5-5 | CASSPVLWGSDNSPLHF
TRBJ1-2 | TRBV27 | CASSFGTGDWGYTF
TRBJ2-7 | TRBV7-6 | CASSFGTGGTYEQYF
TRBJ2-3 | TRBV3-1 | CASSQDQLYTDTQYF